The clone carrying this T cell receptor (beta chain) was counted only a few times. Its antigen is not known. With 2 bases removed from V and 1 base from J, the gap between germline ends came to 11 bases. The CDR3 is 15 residues long. Every TCR beta cDNA library bore unique molecular identifiers. The yield from around 1 to 10 million T cells was roughly 500,000 cDNA molecules in total. One entry per CDR3 protein, called by TCRdb with MiXCR from the PCR reads. The table lists about 620,000 distinct CDR3 sequences, around 44% of them singletons. This sample is part of a study of post-analysis software for immune sequencing data. Study-wide context: Secondary progressive, relapsing-remitting and progressive-relapsing multiple sclerosis were among the included disease courses. Study observations and caveats: Patients carried roughly 5 TRBV segments more frequently than controls did, and TRBV5-6, TRBV5-1 and TRBV20-1 were among them. Normalized Chao1 diversity was significantly lower in multiple sclerosis patients than in controls.

Sequences were obtained from blood. The receptor's source is a girl aged 10 to 17 with multiple sclerosis. The rearrangement uses TRBV12-3 or TRBV12-4 and TRBJ2-5; D perhaps matches TRBD1 (5 bases). DNA for the CDR3: TGTGCCAGCAGTTTAAGCCCAGGGTCCCAAGAGACCCAGTACTTC. Translating it yields CASSLSPGSQETQYF.